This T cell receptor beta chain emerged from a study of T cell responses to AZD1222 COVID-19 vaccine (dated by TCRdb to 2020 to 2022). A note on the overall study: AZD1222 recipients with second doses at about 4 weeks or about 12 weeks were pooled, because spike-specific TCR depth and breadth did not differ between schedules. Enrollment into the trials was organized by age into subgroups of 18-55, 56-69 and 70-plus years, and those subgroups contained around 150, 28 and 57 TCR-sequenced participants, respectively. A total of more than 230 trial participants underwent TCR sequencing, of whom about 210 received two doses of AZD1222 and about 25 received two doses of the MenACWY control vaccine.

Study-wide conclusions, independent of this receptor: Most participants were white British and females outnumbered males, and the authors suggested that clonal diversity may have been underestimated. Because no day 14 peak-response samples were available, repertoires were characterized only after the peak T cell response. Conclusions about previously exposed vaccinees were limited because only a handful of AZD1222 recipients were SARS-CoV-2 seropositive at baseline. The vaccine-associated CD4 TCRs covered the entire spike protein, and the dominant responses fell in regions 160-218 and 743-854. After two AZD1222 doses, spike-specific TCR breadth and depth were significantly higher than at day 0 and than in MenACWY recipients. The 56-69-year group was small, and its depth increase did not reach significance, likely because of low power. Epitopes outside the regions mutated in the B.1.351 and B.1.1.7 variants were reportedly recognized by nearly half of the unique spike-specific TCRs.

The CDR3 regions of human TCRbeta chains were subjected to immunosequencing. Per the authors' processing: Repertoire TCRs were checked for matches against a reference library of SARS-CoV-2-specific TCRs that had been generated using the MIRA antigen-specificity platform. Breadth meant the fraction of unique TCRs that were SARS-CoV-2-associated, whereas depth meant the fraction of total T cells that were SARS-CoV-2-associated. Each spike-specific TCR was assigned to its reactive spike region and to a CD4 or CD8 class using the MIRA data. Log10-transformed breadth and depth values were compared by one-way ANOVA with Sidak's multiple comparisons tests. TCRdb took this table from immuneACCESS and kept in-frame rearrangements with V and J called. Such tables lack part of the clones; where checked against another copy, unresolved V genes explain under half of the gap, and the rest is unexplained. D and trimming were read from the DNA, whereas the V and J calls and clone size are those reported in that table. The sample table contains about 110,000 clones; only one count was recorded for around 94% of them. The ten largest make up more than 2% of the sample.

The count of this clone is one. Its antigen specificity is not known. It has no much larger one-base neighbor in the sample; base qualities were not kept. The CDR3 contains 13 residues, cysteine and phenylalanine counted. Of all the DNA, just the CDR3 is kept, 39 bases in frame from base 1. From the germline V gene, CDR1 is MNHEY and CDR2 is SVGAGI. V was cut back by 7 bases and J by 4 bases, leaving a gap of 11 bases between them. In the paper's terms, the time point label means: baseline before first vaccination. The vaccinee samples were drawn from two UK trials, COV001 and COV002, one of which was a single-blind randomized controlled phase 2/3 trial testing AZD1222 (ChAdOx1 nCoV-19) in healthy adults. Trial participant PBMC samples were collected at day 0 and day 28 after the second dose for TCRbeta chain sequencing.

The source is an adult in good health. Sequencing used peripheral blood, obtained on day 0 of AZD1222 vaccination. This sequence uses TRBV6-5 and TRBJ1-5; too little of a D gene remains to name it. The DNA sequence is TGTGCCAGCATTCAACAAGGTAATCAGCCCCAGCATTTT. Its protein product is CASIQQGNQPQHF.